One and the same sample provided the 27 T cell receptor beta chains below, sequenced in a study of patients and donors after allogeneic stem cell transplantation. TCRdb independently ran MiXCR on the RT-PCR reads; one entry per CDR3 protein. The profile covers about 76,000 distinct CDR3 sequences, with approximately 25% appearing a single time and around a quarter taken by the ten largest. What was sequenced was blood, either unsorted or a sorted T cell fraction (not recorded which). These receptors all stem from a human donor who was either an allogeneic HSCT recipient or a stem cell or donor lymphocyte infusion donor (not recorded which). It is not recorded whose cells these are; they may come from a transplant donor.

DNA of the CDR3: TGTGCCAGCAGCTTAACAGGGGCTGGCTACGAGCAGTACTTC. The encoded protein is CASSLTGAGYEQYF. This chain links TRBV7-9 with TRBJ2-7, with 7 bases aligning to TRBD1. The CDR3 is made up of 14 amino acids. Per the germline V gene, CDR1 is SEHNR and CDR2 is FQNEAQ (reference sequence). The ends lost 2 bases at V and 3 bases at J; junction bases unmatched: 4.

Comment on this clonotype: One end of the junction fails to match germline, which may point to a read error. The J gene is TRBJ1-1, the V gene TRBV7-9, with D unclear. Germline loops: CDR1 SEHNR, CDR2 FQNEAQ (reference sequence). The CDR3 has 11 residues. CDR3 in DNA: TGTGCCAGCAGCTCAGACACTGAAGCTCTCTTT. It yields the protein CASSSDTEALF.

The CDR3 loop is CSASGLDTQPQHF. The CDR3 DNA is TGCAGTGCTAGCGGCCTCGACACCCAGCCCCAGCATTTT. The chain carries TRBV20-1 and TRBJ1-5, with unresolved D. V lost 3 bases and J 7 bases, leaving 13 bases between the germline ends. In germline, CDR1 is DFQATT, CDR2 SNEGSKA (reference sequence). The CDR3 contains 13 residues.

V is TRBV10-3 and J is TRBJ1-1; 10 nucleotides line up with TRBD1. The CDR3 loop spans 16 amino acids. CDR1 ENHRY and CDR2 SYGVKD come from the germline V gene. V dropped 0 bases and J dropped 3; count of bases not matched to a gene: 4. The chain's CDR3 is CAISESRGQGDTEAFF. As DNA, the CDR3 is TGTGCCATCAGTGAGTCCAGAGGACAGGGGGACACTGAAGCTTTCTTT.

CDR3 bases: TGCGCCAGCAGCTTGGGTGGCTCCGGGGAGCAGTACTTC. Translating gives CASSLGGSGEQYF. The chain is built from TRBV5-1 and TRBJ2-7; D is unclear. CDR1 and CDR2 from the germline V gene are SGHRS and YFSETQ. The CDR3 length is 13 residues. Trimming shortened V by 0 bases and J by 7 bases, and 11 bases separated the two germline ends.

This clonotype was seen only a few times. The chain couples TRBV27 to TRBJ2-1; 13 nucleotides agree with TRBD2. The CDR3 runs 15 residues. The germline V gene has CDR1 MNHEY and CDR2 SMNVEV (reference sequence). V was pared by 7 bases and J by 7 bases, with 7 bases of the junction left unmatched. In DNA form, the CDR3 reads TGTGCCAGCATTCTTCGGGGACTAGCGGGGAATGAGCAGTTCTTC. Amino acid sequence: CASILRGLAGNEQFF.

CDR3 DNA: TGTGCCAGCAGCTTTGGGGGTCCTAACGAAGCTTTCTTT. Translated, it gives CASSFGGPNEAFF. The chain is built from TRBV7-3 and TRBJ1-1, with D possibly matching TRBD1 (5 bases). Germline V lookup: CDR1 SGHTA, CDR2 FQGTGA. The germline V and J ends were trimmed by 3 bases and 8 bases, with 13 bases remaining between them. The CDR3 loop spans 13 amino acids.

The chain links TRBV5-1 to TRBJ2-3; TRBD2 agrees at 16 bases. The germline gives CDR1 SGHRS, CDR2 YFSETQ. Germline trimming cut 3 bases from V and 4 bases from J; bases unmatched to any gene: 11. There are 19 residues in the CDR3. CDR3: CASSSLPGTSGGVADTQYF. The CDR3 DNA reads TGCGCCAGCAGCTCCCTCCCCGGGACTAGCGGGGGGGTCGCAGATACGCAGTATTTT.

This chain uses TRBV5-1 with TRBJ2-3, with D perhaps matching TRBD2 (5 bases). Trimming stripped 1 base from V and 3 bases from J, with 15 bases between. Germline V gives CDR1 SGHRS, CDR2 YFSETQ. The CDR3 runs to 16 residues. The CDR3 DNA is TGCGCCAGCAGCTTGATCTTCGGGGTTTCGACAGATACGCAGTATTTT. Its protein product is CASSLIFGVSTDTQYF.

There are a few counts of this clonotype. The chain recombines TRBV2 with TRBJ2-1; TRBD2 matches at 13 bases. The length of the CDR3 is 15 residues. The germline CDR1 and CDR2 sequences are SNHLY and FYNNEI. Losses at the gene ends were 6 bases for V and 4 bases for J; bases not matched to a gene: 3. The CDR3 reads CASRKLAGGYNEQFF. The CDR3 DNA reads TGTGCCAGCAGGAAACTAGCGGGGGGGTACAATGAGCAGTTCTTC.

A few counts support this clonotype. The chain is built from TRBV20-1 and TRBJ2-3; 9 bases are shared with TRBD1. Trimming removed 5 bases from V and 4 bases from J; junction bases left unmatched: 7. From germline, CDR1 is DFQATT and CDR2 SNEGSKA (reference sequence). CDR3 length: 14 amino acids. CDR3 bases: TGCAGTGCTGGACGGGACAGGGTGGCAGATACGCAGTATTTT. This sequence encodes CSAGRDRVADTQYF.

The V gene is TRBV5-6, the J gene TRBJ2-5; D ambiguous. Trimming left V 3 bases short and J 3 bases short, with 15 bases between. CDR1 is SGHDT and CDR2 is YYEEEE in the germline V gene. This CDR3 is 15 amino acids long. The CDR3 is CASSSNRHSKETQYF. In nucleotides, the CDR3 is TGTGCCAGCAGCTCGAACCGACATAGTAAAGAGACCCAGTACTTC.

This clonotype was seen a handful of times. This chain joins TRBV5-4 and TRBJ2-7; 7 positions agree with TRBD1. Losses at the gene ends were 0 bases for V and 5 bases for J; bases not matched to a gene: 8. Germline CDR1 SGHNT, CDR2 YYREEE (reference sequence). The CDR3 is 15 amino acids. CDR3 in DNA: TGTGCCAGCAGCTTGGCCAGAGGGGGCTACAACGAGCAGTACTTC. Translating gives CASSLARGGYNEQYF.

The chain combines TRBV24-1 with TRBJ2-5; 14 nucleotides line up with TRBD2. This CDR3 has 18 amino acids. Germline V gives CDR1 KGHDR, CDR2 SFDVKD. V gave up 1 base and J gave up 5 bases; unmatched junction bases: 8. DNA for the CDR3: TGTGCCACCAGTGATTTTGGGACTAGCGGGAGCGATTGGGAGACCCAGTACTTC. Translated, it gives CATSDFGTSGSDWETQYF.

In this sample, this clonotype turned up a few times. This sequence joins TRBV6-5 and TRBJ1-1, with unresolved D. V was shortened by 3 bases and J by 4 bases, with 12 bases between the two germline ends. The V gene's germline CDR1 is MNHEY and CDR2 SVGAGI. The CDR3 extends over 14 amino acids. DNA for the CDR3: TGTGCCAGCAGTTATAATATTTGGGGCACTGAAGCTTTCTTT. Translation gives CASSYNIWGTEAFF.

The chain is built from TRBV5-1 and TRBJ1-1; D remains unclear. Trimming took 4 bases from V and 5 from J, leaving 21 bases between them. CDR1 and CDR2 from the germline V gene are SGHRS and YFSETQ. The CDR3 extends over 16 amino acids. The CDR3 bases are TGCGCCAGCAGCGATATCCCGACTACCCCGGAGACTGAAGCTTTCTTT. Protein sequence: CASSDIPTTPETEAFF.

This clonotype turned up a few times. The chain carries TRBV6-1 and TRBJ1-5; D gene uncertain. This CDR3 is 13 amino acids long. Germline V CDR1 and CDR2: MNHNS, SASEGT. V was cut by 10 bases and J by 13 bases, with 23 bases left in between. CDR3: CAIYLQRMYPQHF. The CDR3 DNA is TGTGCCATCTACCTTCAGCGGATGTACCCTCAGCATTTT.

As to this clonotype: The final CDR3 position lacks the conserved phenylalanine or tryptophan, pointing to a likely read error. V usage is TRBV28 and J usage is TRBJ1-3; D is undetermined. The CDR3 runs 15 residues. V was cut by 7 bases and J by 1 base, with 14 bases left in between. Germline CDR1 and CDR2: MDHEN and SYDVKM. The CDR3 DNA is TGTGCCAGCAACCGACCTTGGGGATCTGGAAACACCATATATTTG. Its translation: CASNRPWGSGNTIYL.

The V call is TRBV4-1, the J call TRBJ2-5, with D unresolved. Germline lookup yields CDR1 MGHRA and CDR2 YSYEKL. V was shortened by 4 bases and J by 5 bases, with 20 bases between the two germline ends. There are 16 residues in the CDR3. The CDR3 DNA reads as TGCGCCAGCAGCCTCCTCGCGGAAGAGCGATGGGAGACCCAGTACTTC. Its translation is CASSLLAEERWETQYF.

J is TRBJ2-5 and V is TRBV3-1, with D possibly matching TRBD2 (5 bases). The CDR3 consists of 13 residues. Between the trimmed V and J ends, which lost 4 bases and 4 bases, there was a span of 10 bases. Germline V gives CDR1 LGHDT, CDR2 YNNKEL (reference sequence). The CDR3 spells CASSRWTLETQYF. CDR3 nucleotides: TGTGCCAGCAGCCGTTGGACTCTAGAGACCCAGTACTTC.

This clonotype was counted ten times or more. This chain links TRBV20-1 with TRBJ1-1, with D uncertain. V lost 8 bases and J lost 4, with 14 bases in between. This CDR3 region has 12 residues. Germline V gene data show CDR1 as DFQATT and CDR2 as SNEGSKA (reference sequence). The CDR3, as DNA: TGCAGTTTAAACACGGGAGCCACTGAAGCTTTCTTT. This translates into CSLNTGATEAFF.

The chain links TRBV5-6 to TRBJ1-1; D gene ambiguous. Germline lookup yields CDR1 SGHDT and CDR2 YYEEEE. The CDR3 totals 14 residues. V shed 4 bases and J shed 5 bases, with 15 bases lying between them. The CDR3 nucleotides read TGTGCCAGCAGCCCAGAGCCGAGGGATACTGAAGCTTTCTTT. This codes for CASSPEPRDTEAFF.

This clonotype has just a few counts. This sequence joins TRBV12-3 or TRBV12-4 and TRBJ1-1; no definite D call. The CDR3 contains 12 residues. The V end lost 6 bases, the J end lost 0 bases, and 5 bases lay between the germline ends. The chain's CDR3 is CASRAMNTEAFF. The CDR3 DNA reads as TGTGCCAGCAGGGCCATGAACACTGAAGCTTTCTTT.

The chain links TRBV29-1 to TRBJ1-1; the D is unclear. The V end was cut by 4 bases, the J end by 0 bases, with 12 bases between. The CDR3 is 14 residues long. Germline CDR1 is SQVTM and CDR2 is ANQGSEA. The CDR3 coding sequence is TGCAGCGTTGCTGGGGAAAGGATGAACACTGAAGCTTTCTTT. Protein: CSVAGERMNTEAFF.

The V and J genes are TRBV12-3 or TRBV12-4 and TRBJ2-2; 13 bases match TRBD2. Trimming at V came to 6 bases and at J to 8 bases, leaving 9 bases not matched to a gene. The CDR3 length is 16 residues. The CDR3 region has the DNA TGTGCCAGCAGCCCACTAGCGGGGGGGCCCCAGGGGGAGCTGTTTTTT. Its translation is CASSPLAGGPQGELFF.

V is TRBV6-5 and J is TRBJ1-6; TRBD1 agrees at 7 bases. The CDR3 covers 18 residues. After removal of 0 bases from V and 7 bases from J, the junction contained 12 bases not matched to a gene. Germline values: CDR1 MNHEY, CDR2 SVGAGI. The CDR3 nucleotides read TGTGCCAGCAGTTACTCACAGGGGTGGGGATTATTGAATTCACCCCTCCACTTT. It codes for CASSYSQGWGLLNSPLHF.

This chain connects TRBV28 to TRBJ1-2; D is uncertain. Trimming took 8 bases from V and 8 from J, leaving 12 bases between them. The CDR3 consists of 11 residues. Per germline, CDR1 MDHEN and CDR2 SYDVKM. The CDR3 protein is CASEVGFGYTF. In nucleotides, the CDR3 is TGTGCCAGCGAGGTGGGGTTCGGCTACACCTTC.